The present TCR beta chain was sequenced within a study of T-cell memory formation after mild COVID-19. Study-level findings and limits: Cross-reactive memory seemingly joined, as some responding clones were found in pre-infection memory.

Germline trimming cut 5 bases from V and 3 bases from J; bases unmatched to any gene: 7. This CDR3 contains 16 residues. Germline-derived CDR1 and CDR2 are LNHDA and SQIVND (reference sequence). A note on this clonotype: Antigen specificity is unknown.

Constant-segment primers and 5'RACE yielded cDNA libraries for TCR alpha and TCR beta, each carrying sample barcodes and UMIs. TCRdb reprocessed the 5' RACE reads with MiXCR, giving one entry per CDR3 protein. Seen here are about 350,000 distinct CDR3 sequences, around 27% observed once, and the top ten hold roughly 12%. The receptor's source is an adult woman who had mild COVID-19 (a few samples of this study predate the infection). Cell type and time point are not known. The gene calls are TRBV19 and TRBJ2-1, with TRBD2 matching over 10 bases. The sequencing input was PBMCs or a T cell subset sorted from them (not recorded which). Here the CDR3 DNA reads TGTGCCAGTAGTTTCCTACGGACTAGCGGCTACAATGAGCAGTTCTTC. Its protein product is CASSFLRTSGYNEQFF.